This is a list of T cell receptor beta chains from one sample in a study of tissue T cells after allogeneic stem cell transplantation. The table came from immunoSEQ multiplex PCR; TCRdb's copy has only in-frame clones and leaves some out. This sample carries about 43,000 clones, roughly 92% of them seen once, and the ten largest clones take about 4%. The material sequenced was blood, taken before transplantation. The source of these receptors is a woman aged 35 to 69 who later had graft-versus-host disease after an allogeneic stem cell transplant. Each CDR3 is given with its conserved first and last residue. A D gene is named only where the DNA matches it firmly. Size is omitted from some rows. Given values are once, few, many or a class for expanded clones.

d_call: TRBD1; v_call: TRBV25-1; clone_size: NA; j_call: TRBJ2-7; cdr3_aa: CASRGQGAHEQYF; cdr3_nt: TGTGCCAGCAGGGGACAGGGGGCGCACGAGCAGTACTTC
d_call: NA; v_call: TRBV12-3/TRBV12-4; clone_size: NA; j_call: TRBJ2-7; cdr3_aa: CASSLGVAAEQYF; cdr3_nt: TGTGCCAGCAGCTTAGGGGTAGCAGCCGAGCAGTACTTC
d_call: NA; v_call: TRBV24-1; clone_size: NA; j_call: TRBJ2-3; cdr3_aa: CATSDLTETDTQYF; cdr3_nt: TGTGCCACCAGTGATTTGACCGAAACAGATACGCAGTATTTT
d_call: NA; v_call: TRBV18; clone_size: NA; j_call: TRBJ1-2; cdr3_aa: CASSPRGKNYGYTF; cdr3_nt: TGTGCCAGCTCACCACGGGGGAAGAACTATGGCTACACCTTC
d_call: NA; v_call: TRBV28; clone_size: NA; j_call: TRBJ1-1; cdr3_aa: CASSIPWSRGLPEAFF; cdr3_nt: TGTGCCAGCAGTATACCTTGGTCCCGGGGTCTCCCTGAAGCTTTCTTT
d_call: TRBD1; v_call: TRBV10-1; clone_size: NA; j_call: TRBJ1-1; cdr3_aa: CASSRLPGRGRLCTEAFF; cdr3_nt: TGCGCCAGCAGCCGTCTACCAGGCAGGGGGCGATTATGCACTGAAGCTTTCTTT
d_call: NA; v_call: TRBV30; clone_size: NA; j_call: TRBJ1-2; cdr3_aa: CACQGLRDYGYTF; cdr3_nt: TGTGCCTGCCAGGGACTGAGAGACTATGGCTACACCTTC
d_call: NA; v_call: TRBV4-1; clone_size: NA; j_call: TRBJ2-7; cdr3_aa: CASSQADNDYEQYF; cdr3_nt: TGCGCCAGCAGCCAAGCCGACAATGACTACGAGCAGTACTTC
d_call: NA; v_call: TRBV19; clone_size: NA; j_call: TRBJ2-7; cdr3_aa: CASSIRAGPYEQYF; cdr3_nt: TGTGCCAGTAGTATTCGGGCAGGGCCGTACGAGCAGTACTTC
d_call: NA; v_call: TRBV18; clone_size: NA; j_call: TRBJ1-4; cdr3_aa: CASSPGSGNEKLFF; cdr3_nt: TGTGCCAGCTCACCCGGTTCCGGGAATGAAAAACTGTTTTTT
d_call: TRBD1; v_call: TRBV4-1; clone_size: once; j_call: TRBJ2-7; cdr3_aa: CASSQARTGNYEQYF; cdr3_nt: TGCGCCAGCAGCCAAGCTCGGACAGGAAACTACGAGCAGTACTTC
d_call: TRBD2; v_call: TRBV29-1; clone_size: NA; j_call: TRBJ2-5; cdr3_aa: CSVIPSGSQETQYF; cdr3_nt: TGCAGCGTGATACCGAGCGGGAGCCAAGAGACCCAGTACTTC
d_call: NA; v_call: TRBV7-3; clone_size: NA; j_call: TRBJ2-2; cdr3_aa: CASSWSPGGELFF; cdr3_nt: TGTGCCAGCAGCTGGTCGCCCGGCGGGGAGCTGTTTTTT
d_call: TRBD1; v_call: TRBV18; clone_size: NA; j_call: TRBJ2-5; cdr3_aa: CASSPGTGRAETQYF; cdr3_nt: TGTGCCAGCTCCCCTGGGACAGGGAGGGCAGAGACCCAGTACTTC
d_call: NA; v_call: TRBV21-1; clone_size: NA; j_call: TRBJ2-1; cdr3_aa: CASSKPPAPSYNEQFF; cdr3_nt: TGTGCCAGCAGCAAACCCCCTGCCCCCTCCTACAATGAGCAGTTCTTC
d_call: NA; v_call: TRBV28; clone_size: once; j_call: TRBJ2-7; cdr3_aa: CASSWGRGYEQYF; cdr3_nt: TGTGCCAGCTCTTGGGGGCGGGGCTACGAGCAGTACTTC
d_call: NA; v_call: TRBV19; clone_size: NA; j_call: TRBJ2-5; cdr3_aa: CASSPVRGVMETQYF; cdr3_nt: TGTGCCAGTAGTCCTGTCAGGGGTGTGATGGAGACCCAGTACTTC
d_call: TRBD2; v_call: TRBV7-2; clone_size: NA; j_call: TRBJ2-5; cdr3_aa: CASSAHLREWTETQYF; cdr3_nt: TGTGCCAGCAGCGCCCATTTGCGGGAGTGGACAGAGACCCAGTACTTC
d_call: TRBD1; v_call: TRBV4-2; clone_size: once; j_call: TRBJ1-2; cdr3_aa: CASRIDGQAVESYTF; cdr3_nt: TGTGCCAGCCGGATAGATGGACAGGCGGTAGAGAGCTACACCTTC
d_call: NA; v_call: TRBV19; clone_size: NA; j_call: TRBJ1-1; cdr3_aa: CASMRGGTEAFF; cdr3_nt: TGTGCCAGTATGAGGGGAGGCACTGAAGCTTTCTTT
d_call: NA; v_call: TRBV6-2/TRBV6-3; clone_size: NA; j_call: TRBJ1-6; cdr3_aa: CASSYSADLNSPLHF; cdr3_nt: TGTGCCAGCAGTTACTCAGCGGACCTCAATTCACCCCTCCACTTT
d_call: NA; v_call: TRBV7-9; clone_size: NA; j_call: TRBJ2-7; cdr3_aa: CASSSERGPHEQYF; cdr3_nt: TGTGCCAGCAGCTCAGAAAGGGGACCCCACGAGCAGTACTTC
d_call: TRBD2; v_call: TRBV7-7; clone_size: NA; j_call: TRBJ2-7; cdr3_aa: CASSQGLAEAYEQYF; cdr3_nt: TGTGCTAGCAGCCAAGGACTAGCGGAGGCCTACGAGCAGTACTTC
d_call: NA; v_call: TRBV15; clone_size: NA; j_call: TRBJ1-1; cdr3_aa: CATSRDSGTEAFF; cdr3_nt: TGTGCCACCAGCAGAGATTCGGGCACTGAAGCTTTCTTT
d_call: NA; v_call: TRBV30; clone_size: NA; j_call: TRBJ2-7; cdr3_aa: CAWRTFSKEQYF; cdr3_nt: TGTGCCTGGAGGACTTTTTCAAAGGAGCAGTACTTC
d_call: TRBD1; v_call: TRBV19; clone_size: NA; j_call: TRBJ2-5; cdr3_aa: CASNTGGMETQYF; cdr3_nt: TGTGCCAGTAATACAGGGGGCATGGAGACCCAGTACTTC
d_call: NA; v_call: TRBV7-9; clone_size: NA; j_call: TRBJ1-1; cdr3_aa: CASSEGGLWTEAFF; cdr3_nt: TGTGCCAGCAGCGAGGGGGGTTTGTGGACTGAAGCTTTCTTT
d_call: NA; v_call: TRBV7-2; clone_size: NA; j_call: TRBJ1-4; cdr3_aa: CASSLRLPRDEKLFF; cdr3_nt: TGTGCCAGCAGCTTAAGACTACCAAGGGATGAAAAACTGTTTTTT
d_call: NA; v_call: TRBV25-1; clone_size: NA; j_call: TRBJ2-1; cdr3_aa: CASSERLSYNEQFF; cdr3_nt: TGTGCCAGCAGTGAGAGACTCTCCTACAATGAGCAGTTCTTC
d_call: NA; v_call: TRBV28; clone_size: NA; j_call: TRBJ2-7; cdr3_aa: CASSLRYEQYF; cdr3_nt: TGTGCCAGCAGTTTACGGTACGAGCAGTACTTC
d_call: NA; v_call: TRBV7-2; clone_size: NA; j_call: TRBJ2-1; cdr3_aa: CASSLVAASYNEQFF; cdr3_nt: TGTGCCAGCAGCTTAGTAGCGGCCTCCTACAATGAGCAGTTCTTC
d_call: NA; v_call: TRBV7-7; clone_size: NA; j_call: TRBJ2-1; cdr3_aa: CASSLGLADEQFF; cdr3_nt: TGTGCTAGCAGCTTAGGGCTCGCGGATGAGCAGTTCTTC
d_call: NA; v_call: TRBV27; clone_size: NA; j_call: TRBJ2-2; cdr3_aa: CASSLSRLAGELFF; cdr3_nt: TGTGCCAGCAGTTTATCCCGTTTAGCCGGGGAGCTGTTTTTT
d_call: NA; v_call: TRBV6-1; clone_size: NA; j_call: TRBJ2-3; cdr3_aa: CASSVKISLGTDTQYF; cdr3_nt: TGTGCCAGCAGTGTGAAGATATCACTCGGCACAGATACGCAGTATTTT
d_call: NA; v_call: TRBV7-7; clone_size: NA; j_call: TRBJ2-3; cdr3_aa: CASSLAGGETDTQYF; cdr3_nt: TGTGCTAGCAGCTTAGCTGGCGGGGAGACAGATACGCAGTATTTT
d_call: TRBD1; v_call: TRBV10-3; clone_size: NA; j_call: TRBJ2-4; cdr3_aa: CAISDDRVGIQYF; cdr3_nt: TGTGCCATCAGTGATGACAGGGTTGGCATTCAGTACTTC
d_call: TRBD2; v_call: TRBV5-1; clone_size: NA; j_call: TRBJ2-1; cdr3_aa: CASSLASGGIGEQFF; cdr3_nt: TGCGCCAGCAGCTTGGCCAGCGGGGGGATAGGGGAGCAGTTCTTC
d_call: TRBD2; v_call: TRBV27; clone_size: NA; j_call: TRBJ2-7; cdr3_aa: CASQTLSSGSYEQYF; cdr3_nt: TGTGCCAGCCAGACATTGTCTAGCGGGAGCTACGAGCAGTACTTC
d_call: TRBD2; v_call: TRBV19; clone_size: NA; j_call: TRBJ2-1; cdr3_aa: CASSIVGAGNNEQFF; cdr3_nt: TGTGCCAGTAGTATAGTGGGAGCGGGAAACAATGAGCAGTTCTTC
d_call: TRBD1; v_call: TRBV30; clone_size: NA; j_call: TRBJ2-1; cdr3_aa: CAWGQGGNEQFF; cdr3_nt: TGTGCCTGGGGACAGGGGGGCAATGAGCAGTTCTTC
d_call: NA; v_call: TRBV19; clone_size: NA; j_call: TRBJ2-7; cdr3_aa: CASSPGRSYEQYF; cdr3_nt: TGTGCCAGTAGTCCGGGGAGGTCCTACGAGCAGTACTTC
d_call: NA; v_call: TRBV18; clone_size: NA; j_call: TRBJ2-1; cdr3_aa: CASSPGQGPQLYYNEQFF; cdr3_nt: TGTGCCAGCTCACCGGGTCAGGGGCCACAGTTATACTACAATGAGCAGTTCTTC
d_call: TRBD1; v_call: TRBV29-1; clone_size: NA; j_call: TRBJ2-2; cdr3_aa: CSVAQGTLETGELFF; cdr3_nt: TGCAGCGTCGCACAGGGGACCCTGGAGACCGGGGAGCTGTTTTTT
d_call: TRBD1; v_call: TRBV5-1; clone_size: NA; j_call: TRBJ2-3; cdr3_aa: CASSIRTGGEIDTQYF; cdr3_nt: TGCGCCAGCAGCATACGGACAGGGGGCGAAATAGATACGCAGTATTTT
d_call: TRBD1; v_call: TRBV30; clone_size: NA; j_call: TRBJ1-5; cdr3_aa: CAWSVIQGNQPQHF; cdr3_nt: TGTGCCTGGAGTGTAATACAGGGGAATCAGCCCCAGCATTTT
d_call: TRBD1; v_call: TRBV27; clone_size: NA; j_call: TRBJ2-2; cdr3_aa: CASSFDRVGTGELFF; cdr3_nt: TGTGCCAGCAGTTTCGACAGGGTTGGTACCGGGGAGCTGTTTTTT
d_call: NA; v_call: TRBV6-1; clone_size: once; j_call: TRBJ1-3; cdr3_aa: CASSEAGGGRNTIYF; cdr3_nt: TGTGCCAGCAGTGAAGCAGGGGGTGGGAGGAACACCATATATTTT
d_call: TRBD1; v_call: TRBV4-3; clone_size: NA; j_call: TRBJ1-5; cdr3_aa: CASSQTDRVGQPQHF; cdr3_nt: TGCGCCAGCAGCCAAACCGACAGGGTGGGTCAGCCCCAGCATTTT
d_call: NA; v_call: TRBV7-2; clone_size: NA; j_call: TRBJ1-2; cdr3_aa: CASSSRQAVYGYTF; cdr3_nt: TGTGCCAGCAGCTCCCGACAGGCTGTCTATGGCTACACCTTC
d_call: TRBD1; v_call: TRBV19; clone_size: NA; j_call: TRBJ1-1; cdr3_aa: CASSPRGQELFTEAFF; cdr3_nt: TGTGCCAGTAGTCCGAGGGGACAGGAGCTTTTCACTGAAGCTTTCTTT
d_call: TRBD1; v_call: TRBV27; clone_size: NA; j_call: TRBJ1-6; cdr3_aa: CASSLGTGGSPLHF; cdr3_nt: TGTGCCAGCAGTTTAGGGACAGGCGGTTCACCCCTCCACTTT
d_call: TRBD1; v_call: TRBV28; clone_size: NA; j_call: TRBJ1-4; cdr3_aa: CASRTGGNEKLFF; cdr3_nt: TGTGCCAGCCGGACAGGGGGCAATGAAAAACTGTTTTTT